These 25 T cell receptor beta chains were sequenced from one sample in a study of blood T cell repertoires in COVID-19. The assay was immunoSEQ multiplex PCR, and TCRdb's table has in-frame clones only and misses some. This sample has under 100,000 clones, with approximately 88% found just once. The sample taken for sequencing was peripheral blood. Receptors were obtained from a woman aged 70 to 79 with acute or convalescent COVID-19.

The chain has TRBV4-2 and TRBJ1-1; TRBD1 matches 10 bases. Per the germline V gene, CDR1 is LGHNA and CDR2 is YNFKEQ. J was trimmed by 1 base and V by 3 bases; bases with no gene match: 2. The CDR3 is 15 residues long. The CDR3 DNA reads as TGTGCCAGCAGCCAGGGACAGGGGACGAACACTGAAGCTTTCTTT. Its protein is CASSQGQGTNTEAFF.

The J gene is TRBJ2-2, the V gene TRBV3-1 (or the pseudogene TRBV3-2); D remains unclear. The CDR3 consists of 15 residues. CDR1 is LGHDT and CDR2 is YNNKEL in the germline V gene (reference sequence). V was shortened by 0 bases and J by 2 bases, with 7 bases between the two germline ends. As DNA, the CDR3 is TGTGCCAGCAGCCAAGAGTGGGCCAACACCGGGGAGCTGTTTTTT. It encodes CASSQEWANTGELFF.

V gene TRBV6-5 combines with J gene TRBJ1-5; D is unresolved. The CDR3 is 12 amino acids. Germline CDR1 reads MNHEY; CDR2 reads SVGAGI. V lost 4 bases and J 4 bases, leaving 5 bases between the germline ends. This chain's CDR3 is CASSFRNQPQHF. The CDR3 DNA reads as TGTGCCAGCAGTTTTCGGAATCAGCCCCAGCATTTT.

Here the CDR3 reads CASSWQGGGELFF. CDR3 DNA: TGTGCCAGCAGCTGGCAGGGCGGCGGGGAGCTGTTTTTT. The genes are TRBV7-9 and TRBJ2-2; D might be TRBD1 (5 bases). Trimming took 4 bases from V and 7 from J, leaving 10 bases between them. The germline CDR1 and CDR2 sequences are SEHNR and FQNEAQ (reference sequence). CDR3 length: 13 residues.

This chain connects TRBV11-2 to TRBJ1-5, with D possibly being TRBD1 (5 bases). V dropped 2 bases and J dropped 1 base, with 15 bases sitting between them. The CDR3 is 17 residues long. The germline CDR1 and CDR2 sequences are SGHAT and FQNNGV. The CDR3 DNA reads TGTGCCAGCAGCTTAAGGGTCGCAGGGAAAAGCAATCAGCCCCAGCATTTT. Translating it yields CASSLRVAGKSNQPQHF.

A single count supports this clone. The gene calls are TRBV6-8 and TRBJ2-7; 11 positions match TRBD2. The CDR3 length is 15 residues. Germline lookup yields CDR1 MNHGY and CDR2 SAAAGT. V dropped 6 bases and J dropped 0; count of bases not matched to a gene: 4. CDR3 DNA: TGTGCCAGCAGACCCACTAGCGGGGGCTCCTACGAGCAGTACGTC. Its translation is CASRPTSGGSYEQYV.

The count of this clone is one. The chain joins TRBV24-1 to TRBJ2-2; 7 nucleotides line up with TRBD1. Germline CDR1 and CDR2: KGHDR and SFDVKD. The CDR3 has 14 residues. V shed 4 bases and J 7 bases; nucleotides not matched to a gene: 5. The CDR3: CATSERDRVGELFF. In nucleotides, the CDR3 is TGTGCCACCAGTGAAAGAGACAGGGTCGGGGAGCTGTTTTTT.

V usage is TRBV18 and J usage is TRBJ2-3; TRBD2 agrees at 7 bases. Trimming at V came to 2 bases and at J to 6 bases, leaving 5 bases not matched to a gene. The CDR3 is 14 amino acids. From germline, CDR1 is KGHSH and CDR2 LQKENI. CDR3 in amino acids: CASSPFAGVDTQYF. The CDR3 DNA sequence: TGTGCCAGCTCACCATTCGCGGGAGTTGATACGCAGTATTTT.

The count of this clone is one. The chain couples TRBV27 to TRBJ2-1; D is ambiguous. The CDR3 loop spans 17 amino acids. Trimming left V 5 bases short and J 7 bases short, with 24 bases between. Germline CDR1 and CDR2: MNHEY and SMNVEV (reference sequence). The CDR3 loop reads CASSTPPSAPYSNEQFF. The CDR3 region has the DNA TGTGCCAGCAGTACCCCCCCCTCGGCTCCATACAGTAATGAGCAGTTCTTC.

The V and J genes are TRBV28 and TRBJ1-6; D ambiguous. The CDR3 consists of 15 residues. V was clipped by 10 bases and J by 5 bases, with 18 bases between them. The V gene's germline CDR1 is MDHEN and CDR2 SYDVKM. CDR3 in DNA: TGTGCCACCCGACGCGGCAGTTTCGATAATTCACCCCTCCACTTT. Its protein is CATRRGSFDNSPLHF. Full variable domain (outside the CDR3, taken from reference TRBV28 and TRBJ1-6): DVKVTQSSRYLVKRTGEKVFLECVQDMDHENMFWYRQDPGLGLRLIYFSYDVKMKEKGDIPEGYSVSREKKERFSLILESASTNQTSMYLCATRRGSFDNSPLHFGNGTRLTVT.

The chain couples TRBV28 to TRBJ2-7, with TRBD2 as a possible D gene (6 bases). Trimming shortened V by 6 bases and J by 3 bases, and 18 bases separated the two germline ends. Germline CDR1 reads MDHEN; CDR2 reads SYDVKM. This CDR3 is built from 15 residues. CDR3: CASSLGGAVGYEQYF. CDR3 coding DNA: TGTGCCAGCAGCCTCGGAGGGGCCGTAGGCTACGAGCAGTACTTC.

The count of this clone is one. The genes are TRBV30 and TRBJ2-5; 9 nucleotides align to TRBD1. The length of the CDR3 is 16 residues. The V gene's germline CDR1 is GTSNPN and CDR2 SVGIG (reference sequence). V lost 0 bases and J lost 5; bases outside the gene matches: 10. CDR3 nucleotide sequence: TGTGCCTGGAGTGTTCTAGGGACAGGGATATACGAGACCCAGTACTTC. Its protein is CAWSVLGTGIYETQYF.

V and J are TRBV11-2 and TRBJ1-5, with D possibly TRBD1 on 5 matching bases. CDR3 length: 14 amino acids. Trimming shortened V by 0 bases and J by 7 bases, and 10 bases separated the two germline ends. Germline CDR1 and CDR2: SGHAT and FQNNGV. As DNA, the CDR3 is TGTGCCAGCAGCTTAGATCGGGGGAGCCAGCCCCAGCATTTT. Translating gives CASSLDRGSQPQHF.

This sequence joins TRBV7-7 and TRBJ2-2; possible D gene TRBD1, 6 bases. This CDR3 is built from 13 residues. Germline CDR1 and CDR2: SSHAT and FNYEAQ (reference sequence). V dropped 6 bases and J dropped 4 bases, with 9 bases sitting between them. CDR3 nucleotide sequence: TGTGCCAGCAGGCCAGGGGCCACCGGGGAGCTGTTTTTT. It yields the protein CASRPGATGELFF. Together with reference TRBV7-7 and TRBJ2-2, the CDR3 gives the full variable domain: GAGVSQSPRYKVTKRGQDVTLRCDPISSHATLYWYQQALGQGPEFLTYFNYEAQPDKSGLPSDRFSAERPEGSISTLTIQRTEQRDSAMYRCASRPGATGELFFGEGSRLTVL.

The V gene is TRBV4-1, the J gene TRBJ1-6; a possible D gene is TRBD1 (6 bases). V was pared by 0 bases and J by 10 bases, with 13 bases between. Germline loops: CDR1 MGHRA, CDR2 YSYEKL. The CDR3 has 15 residues. CDR3 in DNA: TGCGCCAGCAGCCAAGAGAACAGGGTGGACTCACCCCTCCACTTT. It codes for CASSQENRVDSPLHF.

The chain combines TRBV5-1 with TRBJ1-2, with a tentative D call TRBD1 (5 bases). Germline V gene sequence: CDR1 SGHRS, CDR2 YFSETQ. Trimming cost V 4 bases and J 6 bases, with 13 bases left between them. This CDR3 contains 13 residues. CDR3 sequence reads: CASSHGTSDGYTF. The CDR3 nucleotides read TGCGCCAGCAGCCACGGGACTTCGGATGGCTACACCTTC.

The table lists this clone with a count of one. J is TRBJ2-3 and V is TRBV28; 8 bases match TRBD1. Trimming at V came to 4 bases and at J to 5 bases, leaving 5 bases not matched to a gene. The CDR3 covers 14 residues. In germline, CDR1 is MDHEN, CDR2 SYDVKM. Here the CDR3 DNA reads TGTGCCAGCAGTTCCAGGGGGCGCGGAGATACGCAGTATTTT. It yields the protein CASSSRGRGDTQYF.

This clone is a singleton in its sample. The V and J genes are TRBV5-1 and TRBJ2-2; no firm D call. The germline V and J ends were trimmed by 3 bases and 0 bases, with 12 bases remaining between them. CDR1 and CDR2 from the germline V gene are SGHRS and YFSETQ. This CDR3 region has 16 residues. CDR3 nucleotide sequence: TGCGCCAGCAGCTGGGCGAGTACCACGAACACCGGGGAGCTGTTTTTT. Its protein product is CASSWASTTNTGELFF.

The chain uses TRBV27 and TRBJ2-7, with TRBD2 matching over 15 bases. The J segment lost 4 bases and the V segment lost 5 bases, leaving 6 bases of the junction unmatched. Germline assignment: CDR1 MNHEY and CDR2 SMNVEV (reference sequence). The CDR3 loop spans 16 amino acids. CDR3 residues: CASSRWTSGRGYEQYF. In DNA form, the CDR3 reads TGTGCCAGCAGTCGCTGGACTAGCGGGAGGGGTTACGAGCAGTACTTC.

This chain uses TRBV11-2 with TRBJ2-3; 8 nucleotides agree with TRBD1. Germline CDR1 and CDR2: SGHAT and FQNNGV. This CDR3 has 16 residues. The ends lost 3 bases at V and 5 bases at J; junction bases unmatched: 10. CDR3 DNA sequence: TGTGCCAGCAGCTTGTTCGGACAGGGTTGGCAAGATACGCAGTATTTT. This translates into CASSLFGQGWQDTQYF.

The gene calls are TRBV6-1 and TRBJ1-2; no clear D gene. The germline CDR1 and CDR2 sequences are MNHNS and SASEGT. V was shortened by 3 bases and J by 2 bases, with 22 bases between the two germline ends. The CDR3 runs to 18 residues. CDR3 nucleotides: TGTGCCAGCAGTGACCGGGTAAACAACCTGCTAAAAAACTATGGCTACACCTTC. Its translation: CASSDRVNNLLKNYGYTF.

The rearrangement joins TRBV10-2 to TRBJ2-5, with D perhaps TRBD1 (6 bases). Trimming left V 5 bases short and J 5 bases short, with 18 bases between. Germline V gene data show CDR1 as WSHSY and CDR2 as SAAADI. This CDR3 spans 15 amino acids. DNA for the CDR3: TGCGCCAGCAGTTCCCAGGGGCTCGCGGGCGAGACCCAGTACTTC. Its protein is CASSSQGLAGETQYF.

This clone was observed a handful of times. V is TRBV28 and J is TRBJ1-5, with a possible D match to TRBD1 (6 bases). V was cut by 2 bases and J by 5 bases, with 16 bases left in between. CDR1 and CDR2 from the germline V gene are MDHEN and SYDVKM. The CDR3 loop spans 16 amino acids. CDR3 sequence (DNA): TGTGCCAGCAGTTTAGGGGTAGGGGGTGCGGATCAGCCCCAGCATTTT. It yields the protein CASSLGVGGADQPQHF.

The chain uses TRBV7-8 and TRBJ1-1; maybe TRBD1 (5 bases). Germline V lookup: CDR1 SGHVS, CDR2 FQNEAQ. The V end was cut by 4 bases, the J end by 5 bases, with 8 bases between. The CDR3 runs to 12 residues. CDR3 loop: CASSSGWTEAFF. The CDR3 DNA sequence: TGTGCCAGCAGCTCAGGGTGGACTGAAGCTTTCTTT.

The chain uses TRBV28 and TRBJ1-3, with TRBD1 as a possible D gene (6 bases). This CDR3 spans 15 amino acids. V lost 9 bases to trimming and J lost 0 bases, with 15 bases between them. CDR1 and CDR2 (germline): MDHEN, SYDVKM. The CDR3 spells CASGGGTSSGNTIYF. The CDR3 DNA follows: TGTGCCAGTGGGGGGGGGACAAGCTCTGGAAACACCATATATTTT.